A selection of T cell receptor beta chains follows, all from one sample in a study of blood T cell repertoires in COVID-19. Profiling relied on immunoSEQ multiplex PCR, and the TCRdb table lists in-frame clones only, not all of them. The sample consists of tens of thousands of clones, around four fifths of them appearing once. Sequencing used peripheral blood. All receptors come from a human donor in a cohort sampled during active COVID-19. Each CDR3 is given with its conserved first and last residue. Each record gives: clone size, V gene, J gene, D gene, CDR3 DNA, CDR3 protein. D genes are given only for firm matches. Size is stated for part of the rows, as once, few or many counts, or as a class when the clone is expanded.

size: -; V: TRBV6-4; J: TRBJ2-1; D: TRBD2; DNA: TGTGCCAGCAGTGACTCGCTCGGGGGGGACTACAATGAGCAGTTCTTC; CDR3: CASSDSLGGDYNEQFF
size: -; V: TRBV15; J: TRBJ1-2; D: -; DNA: TGTGCCACCAGCAGAGAGCCCACATCCCACTATGGCTACACCTTC; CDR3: CATSREPTSHYGYTF
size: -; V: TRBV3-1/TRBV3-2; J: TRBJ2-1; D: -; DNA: TGTGCCAGCAGCCAGATCGGAAGAGGGCAGTTCTTC; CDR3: CASSQIGRGQFF
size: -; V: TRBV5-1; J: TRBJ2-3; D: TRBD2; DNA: TGCGCCAGTACTCTGACTAGCGGGGGGGCAGATACGCAGTATTTT; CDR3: CASTLTSGGADTQYF
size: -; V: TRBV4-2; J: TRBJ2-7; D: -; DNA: TGTGCCAGCAGCCAAGTACAGGCGAGCTCCTACGAGCAGTACTTC; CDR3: CASSQVQASSYEQYF
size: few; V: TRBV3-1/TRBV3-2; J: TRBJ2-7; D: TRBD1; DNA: TGTGCCAGCAGCCACCGGACAGGACTCGAGCAGTACTTC; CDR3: CASSHRTGLEQYF
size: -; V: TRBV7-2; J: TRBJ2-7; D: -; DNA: TGTGCCAGCAGCTTAGGACAACCCTACGAGCAGTACTTC; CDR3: CASSLGQPYEQYF
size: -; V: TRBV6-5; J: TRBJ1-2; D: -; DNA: TGTGCCAGCATGCCGGACAGTCGAATGTTCTATGGCTACACCTTC; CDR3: CASMPDSRMFYGYTF
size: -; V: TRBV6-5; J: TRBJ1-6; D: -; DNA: TGTGCCAGCAGCCGCTCGGGAAATTCACCCCTCCACTTT; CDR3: CASSRSGNSPLHF
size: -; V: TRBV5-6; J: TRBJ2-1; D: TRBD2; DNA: TGTGCCAGCAGCCTCAGCGGGGGGGCCCATGAGCAGTTCTTC; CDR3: CASSLSGGAHEQFF
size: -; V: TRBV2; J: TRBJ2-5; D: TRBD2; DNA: TGTGCCAGCAGTGGGGGTAGCGGGGGAACCCAGTACTTC; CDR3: CASSGGSGGTQYF
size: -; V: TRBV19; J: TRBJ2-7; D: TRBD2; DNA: TGTGCCAGTCGTGGGGGACTAGCGGGGAACTACGAGCAGTACTTC; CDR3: CASRGGLAGNYEQYF
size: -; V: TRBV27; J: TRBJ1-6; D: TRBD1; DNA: TGTGCCAGCAGGGGAGGGACAGGGGAAAATTCACCCCTCCACTTT; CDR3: CASRGGTGENSPLHF
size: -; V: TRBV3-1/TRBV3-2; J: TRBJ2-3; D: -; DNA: TGTGCCAGCAGCACTCGGGGTAGCACAGATACGCAGTATTTT; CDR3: CASSTRGSTDTQYF
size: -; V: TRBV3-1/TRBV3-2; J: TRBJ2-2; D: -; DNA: TGTGCCAGCAGCCAAGTAATAACCGGGGAGCTGTTTTTT; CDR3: CASSQVITGELFF
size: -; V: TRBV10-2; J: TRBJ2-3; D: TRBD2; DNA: TGCGCCAGCAGTGAGGTACTAGCGGGGGCCACAGATACGCAGTATTTT; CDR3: CASSEVLAGATDTQYF
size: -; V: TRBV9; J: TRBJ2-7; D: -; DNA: TGTGCCAGCAGCGTAGTCCTAGCAACCCATGGGGGACTTGAACTGTCCTACGAGCAGTACTTC; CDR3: CASSVVLATHGGLELSYEQYF
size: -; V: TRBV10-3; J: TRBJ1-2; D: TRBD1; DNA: TGTGCCATCAGTGTATTACAGGGGTCCCCCTATGGCTACACCTTC; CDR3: CAISVLQGSPYGYTF
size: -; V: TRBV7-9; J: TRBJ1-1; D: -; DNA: TGTGCCAGCAGCCCCACCTGGGGACAGAACACTGAAGCTTTCTTT; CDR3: CASSPTWGQNTEAFF
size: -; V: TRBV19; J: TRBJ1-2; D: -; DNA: TGTGCCAGTAGAACCGGGGTATCGGGTGGCTACACCTTC; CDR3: CASRTGVSGGYTF
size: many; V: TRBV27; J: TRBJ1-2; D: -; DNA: TGTGCCAGCAGTTCAGTATATGCCAGACAGGAAGATAATGGCTACACCTTC; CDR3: CASSSVYARQEDNGYTF
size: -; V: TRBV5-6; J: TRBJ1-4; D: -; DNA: TGTGCCAGCAGCCACTGGACACAGCATGTCGAAAAACTGTTTTTT; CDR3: CASSHWTQHVEKLFF
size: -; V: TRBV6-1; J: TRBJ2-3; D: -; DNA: TGTGCCAGCAGTGAAGCGCTCGGCAGGGGACCCACAGATACGCAGTATTTT; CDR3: CASSEALGRGPTDTQYF
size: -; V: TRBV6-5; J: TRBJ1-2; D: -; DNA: TGTGCCAGCAAAGATGGGCTATATGGCTACACCTTC; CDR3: CASKDGLYGYTF
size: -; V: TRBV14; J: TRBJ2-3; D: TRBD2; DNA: TGTGCCAGCAGCCAGGGACTAGCGGTCGTTAGCACAGATACGCAGTATTTT; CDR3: CASSQGLAVVSTDTQYF
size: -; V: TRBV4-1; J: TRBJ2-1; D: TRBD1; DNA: TGCGCCAGCAGCCCCCAGGGGGCCTCCTACAATGAGCAGTTCTTC; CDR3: CASSPQGASYNEQFF
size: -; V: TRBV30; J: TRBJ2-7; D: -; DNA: TGTGCCTGGAGCCCGAGGCTCTTTAACTACGAGCAGTACTTC; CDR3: CAWSPRLFNYEQYF
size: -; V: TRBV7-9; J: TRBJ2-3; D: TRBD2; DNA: TGTGCCAGCAGCTTCGAGCGGGGGCCCACAGATACGCAGTATTTT; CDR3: CASSFERGPTDTQYF
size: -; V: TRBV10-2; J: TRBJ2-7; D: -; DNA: TGCGCCTCTCAGGGGGGCTACGAGCAGTACTTC; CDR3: CASQGGYEQYF
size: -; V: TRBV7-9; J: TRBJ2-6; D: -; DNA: TGTGCCAGCAGCTTAGGTCAGTCAATGGCTGGGGCCAACGTCCTGACTTTC; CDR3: CASSLGQSMAGANVLTF
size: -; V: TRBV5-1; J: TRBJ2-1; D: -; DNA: TGCGCCAGCAGCTCACAACCGACAGGTACAAGCTCCTACAATGAGCAGTTCTTC; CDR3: CASSSQPTGTSSYNEQFF
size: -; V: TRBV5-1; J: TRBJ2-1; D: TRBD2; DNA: TGCGCCAGCAGCTCGATACCTCTGGCGGGGGGGCTCTACAATGAGCAGTTCTTC; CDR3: CASSSIPLAGGLYNEQFF
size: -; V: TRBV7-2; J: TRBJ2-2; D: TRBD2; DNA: TGTGCCAGCAGCTTAGCTAGCGGGGGGGTCGGGGAGCTGTTTTTT; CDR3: CASSLASGGVGELFF
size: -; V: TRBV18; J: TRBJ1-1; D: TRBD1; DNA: TGTGCCAGCTACCCGACAGGGGGGAACACTGAAGCTTTCTTT; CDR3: CASYPTGGNTEAFF
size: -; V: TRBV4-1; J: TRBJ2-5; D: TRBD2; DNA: TGCGCCAGCAGCCATCCGACTAGCGGGGGGGCCCAAGAGACCCAGTACTTC; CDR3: CASSHPTSGGAQETQYF
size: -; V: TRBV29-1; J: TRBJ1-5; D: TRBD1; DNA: TGCAGCGTCGGCGAGACAGGGGGTAGGCAGCCCCAGCATTTT; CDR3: CSVGETGGRQPQHF
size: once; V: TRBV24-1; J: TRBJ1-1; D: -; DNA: TGTGCCACCAGTGAATCCGGAGACACTGAAGCTTTCTTT; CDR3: CATSESGDTEAFF
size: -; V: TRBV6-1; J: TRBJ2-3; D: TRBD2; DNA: TGTGCCAGCAGTGCCGGACTAGCGGGGGGGCAAGATACGCAGTATTTT; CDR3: CASSAGLAGGQDTQYF
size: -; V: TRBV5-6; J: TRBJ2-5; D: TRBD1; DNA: TGTGCCAGCAGCTTCGGGACAGCTCAAGAGACCCAGTACTTC; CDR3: CASSFGTAQETQYF
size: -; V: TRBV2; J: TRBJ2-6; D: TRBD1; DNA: TGTGCCAGTACAGGGGGAGCAGGGGCCAACGTCCTGACTTTC; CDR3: CASTGGAGANVLTF
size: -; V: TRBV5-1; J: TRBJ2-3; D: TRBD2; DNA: TGCGCCAGCAGCTTGGAGGGGACTCGCGGGGGGGCTTCAGATACGCAGTATTTT; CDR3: CASSLEGTRGGASDTQYF
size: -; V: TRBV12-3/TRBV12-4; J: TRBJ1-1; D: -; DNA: TGTGCCAGCATGGAACAGGGTCAGGCTGAAGCTTTCTTT; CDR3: CASMEQGQAEAFF
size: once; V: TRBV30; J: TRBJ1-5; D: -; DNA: TGTGCCTGGAGTGTACGGGGTGATCAGCCCCAGCATTTT; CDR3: CAWSVRGDQPQHF
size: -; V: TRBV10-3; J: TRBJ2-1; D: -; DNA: TGTGCCATCGGCGACCTCCGACACCTCAATGAGCAGTTCTTC; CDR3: CAIGDLRHLNEQFF
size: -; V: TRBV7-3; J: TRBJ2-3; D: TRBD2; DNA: TGTGCCAGCAAACTAGCGGGGACGACCGGGGTGCAGTATTTT; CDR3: CASKLAGTTGVQYF
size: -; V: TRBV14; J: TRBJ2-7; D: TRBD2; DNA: TGTGCCAGCAGCCAAGTGCTAGCGGGCCCCTACGAGCAGTACTTC; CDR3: CASSQVLAGPYEQYF
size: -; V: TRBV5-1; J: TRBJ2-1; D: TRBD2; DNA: TGCGCCAGCAGCTTGGTGGCGGGGGTTAACAATGAGCAGTTCTTC; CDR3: CASSLVAGVNNEQFF
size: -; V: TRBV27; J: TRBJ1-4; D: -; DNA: TGTGCCAGCAGTTTAGGTTCAGGGAGCGGGAAAAAACTGTTTTTT; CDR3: CASSLGSGSGKKLFF
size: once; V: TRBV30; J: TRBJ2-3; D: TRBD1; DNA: TGTGCCTGGAGTGTAGGGCAGGGGGCTACGCAGTATTTT; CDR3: CAWSVGQGATQYF
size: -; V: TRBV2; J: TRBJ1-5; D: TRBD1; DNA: TGTGCCAGCAGCCAAGACAGGGCTAATCAGCCCCAGCATTTT; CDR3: CASSQDRANQPQHF
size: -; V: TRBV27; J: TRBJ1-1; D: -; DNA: TGTGCCAGCACTTCGGACCTGAGGGCTGAAGCTTTCTTT; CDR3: CASTSDLRAEAFF
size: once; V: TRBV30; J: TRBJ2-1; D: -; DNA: TGTGCCTGGAGTCCCAGAGGGAATGAGCAGTTCTTC; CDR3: CAWSPRGNEQFF